These 22 T cell receptor beta chains were all obtained from the same sample, sequenced in a study of T cells in lung cancer brain metastases. Using immunoSEQ multiplex PCR, the repertoire was profiled, and TCRdb retains in-frame clones only, with some absent. The repertoire has a few thousand clones, 70% to 90% of them found once; the top ten carry approximately 2.4%. The specimen sequenced was tumor tissue from the primary lung tumor. Receptor source: a man in his forties or fifties with non-small cell lung cancer.

The rearrangement uses TRBV5-1 and TRBJ1-2, with 8 bases fitting TRBD1. Germline lookup yields CDR1 SGHRS and CDR2 YFSETQ. There are 15 residues in the CDR3. The junction had 12 bases not matched to a gene; V was cut back by 4 bases and J by 7 bases. CDR3 amino acids: CASSPMGQEAAGYTF. The CDR3 bases are TGCGCCAGCAGCCCGATGGGACAGGAAGCAGCTGGCTACACCTTC.

The CDR3 region has the DNA TGTGCCAGCAGTGAAAGGTCGAGGGCGGGCTTAAATGAAAAACTGTTTTTT. Protein product: CASSERSRAGLNEKLFF. The chain couples TRBV2 to TRBJ1-4; no definite D call. The CDR3 runs to 17 residues. V was trimmed by 2 bases and J by 5 bases, leaving 18 bases between them. Germline CDR1 SNHLY, CDR2 FYNNEI.

This rearrangement joins TRBV29-1 to TRBJ1-2; no firm D call. Germline V gene sequence: CDR1 SQVTM, CDR2 ANQGSEA. The germline V and J ends were trimmed by 4 bases and 0 bases, with 15 bases remaining between them. The CDR3 runs to 15 residues. CDR3 in amino acids: CSVVAAEQTNYGYTF. For the CDR3, the DNA is TGCAGCGTTGTCGCGGCCGAACAAACTAACTATGGCTACACCTTC. The variable domain in full, with the rest retrieved from reference TRBV29-1 and TRBJ1-2, is SAVISQKPSRDICQRGTSLTIQCQVDSQVTMMFWYRQQPGQSLTLIATANQGSEATYESGFVIDKFPISRPNLTFSTLTVSNMSPEDSSIYLCSVVAAEQTNYGYTFGSGTRLTVV.

The genes are TRBV6-1 and TRBJ2-1, with 8 bases fitting TRBD1. The CDR3 covers 15 residues. V shed 2 bases and J 2 bases; nucleotides not matched to a gene: 2. Per the germline V gene, CDR1 is MNHNS and CDR2 is SASEGT. The chain's CDR3 is CASSETGGAYNEQFF. Here the CDR3 DNA reads TGTGCCAGCAGTGAAACAGGGGGAGCCTACAATGAGCAGTTCTTC.

The V call is TRBV10-3, the J call TRBJ2-7, with D perhaps matching TRBD2 (5 bases). Per the germline V gene, CDR1 is ENHRY and CDR2 is SYGVKD. The germline V and J ends were trimmed by 8 bases and 2 bases, with 13 bases remaining between them. The CDR3 totals 13 residues. CDR3 loop: CAISPGNAYEQYF. The CDR3, as DNA: TGTGCCATCTCCCCCGGGAACGCCTACGAGCAGTACTTC.

The chain is built from TRBV29-1 and TRBJ1-1; maybe TRBD1 (5 bases). This CDR3 contains 13 residues. Trimming cost V 1 base and J 3 bases, with 9 bases left between them. Germline CDR1 is SQVTM and CDR2 is ANQGSEA. CDR3 nucleotides: TGCAGCGTTGAAGGCAGGGTACACACTGAAGCTTTCTTT. Translation gives CSVEGRVHTEAFF. Combining the CDR3 with reference TRBV29-1 and TRBJ1-1 gives the whole variable domain SAVISQKPSRDICQRGTSLTIQCQVDSQVTMMFWYRQQPGQSLTLIATANQGSEATYESGFVIDKFPISRPNLTFSTLTVSNMSPEDSSIYLCSVEGRVHTEAFFGQGTRLTVV.

The rearrangement uses TRBV28 and TRBJ2-3; 9 bases map to TRBD1. With 4 bases clipped from V and 5 bases from J, the junction kept 4 bases outside the gene matches. The CDR3 covers 14 residues. Germline V gene data show CDR1 as MDHEN and CDR2 as SYDVKM. CDR3 sequence reads: CASSWGQGGDTQYF. CDR3 bases: TGTGCCAGCAGTTGGGGACAGGGCGGAGATACGCAGTATTTT. Full variable domain (outside the CDR3, taken from reference TRBV28 and TRBJ2-3): DVKVTQSSRYLVKRTGEKVFLECVQDMDHENMFWYRQDPGLGLRLIYFSYDVKMKEKGDIPEGYSVSREKKERFSLILESASTNQTSMYLCASSWGQGGDTQYFGPGTRLTVL.

The V and J genes are TRBV5-8 and TRBJ1-4, with D unclear. V lost 1 base to trimming and J lost 7 bases, with 20 bases between them. CDR1 SGHTS and CDR2 YDEGEE come from the germline V gene. The CDR3 is 17 amino acids. Here the CDR3 DNA reads TGTGCCAGCAGCTTGCCCTCCCCTCGGGTTTTTGGTGAAAAACTGTTTTTT. Translation gives CASSLPSPRVFGEKLFF. Looking up the rest from reference TRBV5-8 and TRBJ1-4 gives the full variable domain: EAGVTQSPTHLIKTRGQQATLRCSPISGHTSVYWYQQALGLGLQFLLWYDEGEERNRGNFPPRFSGRQFPNYSSELNVNALELEDSALYLCASSLPSPRVFGEKLFFGSGTQLSVL.

The V call is TRBV6-5, the J call TRBJ1-2; D remains ambiguous. The germline V gene encodes CDR1 MNHEY and CDR2 SVGAGI. This CDR3 comprises 13 residues. V lost 5 bases, J lost 6 bases, and 13 bases lay in between. The CDR3 here is CASSTGPGNGYTF. In DNA form, the CDR3 reads TGTGCCAGCAGTACCGGGCCCGGGAATGGCTACACCTTC.

V usage is TRBV9 and J usage is TRBJ2-3, with 10 bases aligning to TRBD2. The J segment lost 9 bases and the V segment lost 4 bases, leaving 17 bases of the junction unmatched. There are 17 residues in the CDR3. The germline V gene encodes CDR1 SGDLS and CDR2 YYNGEE. CDR3 DNA: TGTGCCAGCAGCCTTAAAGATAGCGGGGGGCCATTTTCGACGCAGTATTTT. It yields the protein CASSLKDSGGPFSTQYF. The whole variable domain, filled in from reference TRBV9 and TRBJ2-3, reads DSGVTQTPKHLITATGQRVTLRCSPRSGDLSVYWYQQSLDQGLQFLIQYYNGEERAKGNILERFSAQQFPDLHSELNLSSLELGDSALYFCASSLKDSGGPFSTQYFGPGTRLTVL.

The chain uses TRBV5-1 and TRBJ2-2; D is unclear. The V and J ends lost 6 bases and 7 bases respectively, with 19 bases between them. CDR1 SGHRS and CDR2 YFSETQ come from the germline V gene. The CDR3 extends over 15 amino acids. The CDR3 nucleotides read TGCGCCAGCACTGACTCTGGAAGGGCAATCGGGGAGCTGTTTTTT. Protein product: CASTDSGRAIGELFF.

This clone was seen a single time. The chain carries TRBV18 and TRBJ2-5; D perhaps matches TRBD2 (6 bases). From germline, CDR1 is KGHSH and CDR2 LQKENI. V was shortened by 11 bases and J by 4 bases, with 20 bases between the two germline ends. This CDR3 has 14 amino acids. The CDR3, as DNA: TGTGCCTCCTCGGAGGGAGATGGCCTAGAGACCCAGTACTTC. It codes for CASSEGDGLETQYF.

V usage is TRBV7-2 and J usage is TRBJ1-3; D is unresolved. Germline V gene lookup returns CDR1 SGHTA and CDR2 FQGNSA. With 2 bases removed from V and 7 bases from J, the gap between germline ends came to 6 bases. The CDR3 is made up of 12 amino acids. The CDR3 region is CASSLLGNTIYF. The CDR3 DNA is TGTGCCAGCAGCTTACTTGGGAACACCATATATTTT.

This chain uses TRBV15 with TRBJ2-7; D not resolved. Germline CDR1 reads LNHNV; CDR2 reads YYDKDF (reference sequence). The CDR3 length is 16 residues. V lost 0 bases to trimming and J lost 0 bases, with 12 bases between them. The CDR3 coding sequence is TGTGCCACCAGCAGAGATGGCCGCGCCAACTCCTACGAGCAGTACTTC. It translates to CATSRDGRANSYEQYF.

The V call is TRBV7-2, the J call TRBJ2-1; 8 bases are shared with TRBD2. With V trimmed by 0 bases and J by 7 bases, 26 bases remained unmatched. The CDR3 extends over 22 amino acids. From germline, CDR1 is SGHTA and CDR2 FQGNSA. The CDR3 protein is CASSLAGLAGQLQGQSGNEQFF. CDR3 nucleotide sequence: TGTGCCAGCAGCTTAGCAGGGCTAGCGGGCCAACTTCAAGGTCAGAGTGGGAATGAGCAGTTCTTC.

The rearrangement joins TRBV28 to TRBJ1-2, with D maybe TRBD1 (6 bases). Trimming left V 4 bases short and J 2 bases short, with 17 bases between. This CDR3 is 16 amino acids long. Germline V gene data show CDR1 as MDHEN and CDR2 as SYDVKM. CDR3 in amino acids: CASSSLLDSTNYGYTF. DNA of the CDR3: TGTGCCAGCAGTTCCCTCCTGGACAGCACAAACTATGGCTACACCTTC.

The chain combines TRBV6-5 with TRBJ2-4; 9 bases agree with TRBD2. The CDR3 covers 16 residues. J gave up 5 bases and V 2 bases, and 7 bases lay outside the gene matches. Germline loops: CDR1 MNHEY, CDR2 SVGAGI. This CDR3 is CASSYGGGGAENIQYF. In DNA form, the CDR3 reads TGTGCCAGCAGTTACGGCGGGGGGGGCGCTGAAAACATTCAGTACTTC.

The chain uses TRBV10-3 and TRBJ2-3, with D perhaps matching TRBD2 (7 bases). V lost 10 bases and J 5 bases, leaving 19 bases between the germline ends. The CDR3 length is 14 residues. CDR1 ENHRY and CDR2 SYGVKD come from the germline V gene. The CDR3 reads CATRGGTEQDTQYF. The CDR3 DNA sequence: TGTGCCACCAGGGGAGGGACCGAGCAAGATACGCAGTATTTT.

The chain has TRBV29-1 and TRBJ1-1; 9 nucleotides match TRBD1. The CDR3 runs to 14 residues. CDR1 and CDR2 from the germline V gene are SQVTM and ANQGSEA. The V gene end was trimmed by 4 bases and the J gene end by 6 bases; junction bases not matched to a gene: 9. CDR3 protein: CSVVNRDRAAEAFF. The CDR3 bases are TGCAGCGTTGTCAACCGGGACAGGGCCGCTGAAGCTTTCTTT.

The chain joins TRBV9 to TRBJ1-5, with D hard to call. CDR3 size: 15 residues. Per the germline V gene, CDR1 is SGDLS and CDR2 is YYNGEE. V was clipped by 4 bases and J by 0 bases, with 11 bases between them. CDR3 in amino acids: CASSPSGGSNQPQHF. The CDR3, as DNA: TGTGCCAGCAGCCCCAGTGGCGGTAGCAATCAGCCCCAGCATTTT.

The V and J genes are TRBV25-1 and TRBJ1-5; the D is unclear. The CDR3 sequence is 13 residues long. Germline CDR1 reads MGHDK; CDR2 reads SYGVNS. With 2 bases removed from V and 2 bases from J, the gap between germline ends came to 4 bases. Here the CDR3 DNA reads TGTGCCAGCAGTGAAGGGGGCAATCAGCCCCAGCATTTT. Its translation: CASSEGGNQPQHF. The complete variable domain, with remaining parts taken from reference TRBV25-1 and TRBJ1-5, reads EADIYQTPRYLVIGTGKKITLECSQTMGHDKMYWYQQDPGMELHLIHYSYGVNSTEKGDLSSESTVSRIRTEHFPLTLESARPSHTSQYLCASSEGGNQPQHFGDGTRLSIL.

This chain joins TRBV27 and TRBJ2-3; 7 bases are shared with TRBD1. CDR1 and CDR2 (germline): MNHEY, SMNVEV (reference sequence). The CDR3 covers 15 residues. V was clipped by 3 bases and J by 0 bases; unmatched bases: 3. CDR3 sequence: CASSLGQSSTDTQYF. In nucleotides, the CDR3 is TGTGCCAGCAGTTTGGGACAGTCTAGCACAGATACGCAGTATTTT.